A single sample gave rise to the 16 T cell receptor beta chains below, sequenced in a study of T cells in Graves' hyperthyroidism and ophthalmopathy. Amplification of TCR beta CDR3 regions was performed using RNA transcripts as template. A set of HTBI primers served as the primers for a first-round RT-PCR of the TCR CDR3. A single record per CDR3 protein comes from TCRdb applying MiXCR to the multiplex PCR reads. Of roughly 200,000 distinct CDR3 sequences detected, around a sixth appear once; the ten largest clones hold over 45%. Input material: blood. These receptors all stem from a woman aged 50 to 65 with Graves' hyperthyroidism.

This clonotype was recorded many times. The chain combines TRBV5-6 with TRBJ2-2, with TRBD2 as a possible D gene (7 bases). CDR3 size: 16 residues. Trimming stripped 0 bases from V and 2 bases from J, with 11 bases between. Germline CDR1 and CDR2: SGHDT and YYEEEE. In DNA form, the CDR3 reads TGTGCCAGCAGCTTGGCGGGGGGCGCAAACACCGGGGAGCTGTTTTTT. This translates into CASSLAGGANTGELFF.

This clonotype was counted between two and nine times. The chain has TRBV3-1 and TRBJ2-5, with unresolved D. Trimming left V 3 bases short and J 0 bases short, with 8 bases between. This CDR3 has 14 residues. The germline gives CDR1 LGHDT, CDR2 YNNKEL (reference sequence). The CDR3 DNA follows: TGTGCCAGCAGCCAGAACCGGAACCAAGAGACCCAGTACTTC. This gives the protein CASSQNRNQETQYF.

This clonotype came up many times. The genes are TRBV20-1 and TRBJ2-1, with TRBD2 matching 11 bases. The germline CDR1 and CDR2 sequences are DFQATT and SNEGSKA (reference sequence). The CDR3 covers 14 residues. The V and J ends lost 6 bases and 7 bases, in that order; junction bases with no gene match: 8. DNA for the CDR3: TGCAGTGCCACTAGCGGGAGTTTCCGGAATGAGCAGTTCTTC. This translates into CSATSGSFRNEQFF.

The sample holds many counts of this clonotype. The chain is built from TRBV12-3 or TRBV12-4 and TRBJ1-5; D is ambiguous. V was cut by 4 bases and J by 5 bases, with 12 bases left in between. The CDR3 is made up of 14 amino acids. The CDR3 nucleotides are TGTGCCAGCAGTTACCCCTCAGGTGATCAGCCCCAGCATTTT. This translates into CASSYPSGDQPQHF.

The table lists this clonotype with many counts. The genes are TRBV30 and TRBJ2-1, with D possibly being TRBD2 (5 bases). Per the germline V gene, CDR1 is GTSNPN and CDR2 is SVGIG (reference sequence). The CDR3 length is 14 residues. The V end was cut by 5 bases, the J end by 2 bases, with 13 bases between. The CDR3 is CAWGKDFPYNEQFF. In nucleotides, the CDR3 is TGTGCCTGGGGGAAGGACTTCCCCTACAATGAGCAGTTCTTC.

The sample holds many counts of this clonotype. The CDR3 protein is CSFWPPGGKGNEQFF. CDR3 nucleotides: TGCAGTTTTTGGCCCCCCGGGGGAAAGGGCAATGAGCAGTTCTTC. This chain joins TRBV20-1 and TRBJ2-1, with a tentative D call TRBD2 (6 bases). Germline V gives CDR1 DFQATT, CDR2 SNEGSKA (reference sequence). The CDR3 sequence is 15 residues long. The V end was cut by 8 bases, the J end by 6 bases, with 23 bases between.

This clonotype was found many times. This chain uses TRBV27 with TRBJ1-1; D remains unclear. This CDR3 spans 11 amino acids. The germline V gene encodes CDR1 MNHEY and CDR2 SMNVEV (reference sequence). V was clipped by 4 bases and J by 4 bases, with 4 bases between them. The CDR3 loop is CASSSATEAFF. CDR3 nucleotides: TGTGCCAGCAGTTCTGCCACTGAAGCTTTCTTT.

This clonotype was recorded at least ten times. The chain recombines TRBV30 with TRBJ2-3, with TRBD2 matching over 9 bases. This CDR3 is 15 amino acids long. The germline V gene encodes CDR1 GTSNPN and CDR2 SVGIG (reference sequence). V shed 3 bases, J shed 2 bases, and the junction held 6 bases outside the gene matches. The CDR3 here is CAWSWTSANTDTQYF. In nucleotides, the CDR3 is TGTGCCTGGAGCTGGACTAGCGCAAACACAGATACGCAGTATTTT.

Many counts were recorded for this clonotype. V is TRBV7-8 and J is TRBJ1-1; D is perhaps TRBD1 (5 bases). Per the germline V gene, CDR1 is SGHVS and CDR2 is FQNEAQ. V lost 3 bases and J lost 8, with 13 bases in between. The CDR3 totals 13 residues. CDR3 nucleotides: TGTGCCAGCAGCTTGACCTTATCAGGGGAAGCTTTCTTT. Amino acid sequence: CASSLTLSGEAFF.

V is TRBV11-3 and J is TRBJ1-6; 9 nucleotides agree with TRBD1. J was trimmed by 10 bases and V by 6 bases; bases with no gene match: 7. The CDR3 has 14 amino acids. Germline V CDR1 and CDR2: SGHNT, YENEEA. Written as DNA, the CDR3 is TGTGCCAGCAGTGGACAGGGGAACGTCTCACCCCTCCACTTT. Encoded protein: CASSGQGNVSPLHF. Complete variable domain (other parts from reference TRBV11-3 and TRBJ1-6): EAGVVQSPRYKIIEKKQPVAFWCNPISGHNTLYWYLQNLGQGPELLIRYENEEAVDDSQLPKDRFSAERLKGVDSTLKIQPAELGDSAVYLCASSGQGNVSPLHFGNGTRLTVT.

This clonotype was seen only a few times. The rearrangement uses TRBV28 and TRBJ1-3, with a possible D match to TRBD1 (6 bases). The CDR3 has 19 residues. Trimming cost V 5 bases and J 0 bases, with 23 bases left between them. Germline loops: CDR1 MDHEN, CDR2 SYDVKM. The CDR3 coding sequence is TGTGCCAGCAGTCCGGGGGGGGCAGTGGATACCCTCTCTGGAAACACCATATATTTT. This codes for CASSPGGAVDTLSGNTIYF.

Note on this clonotype: A much more abundant neighbour one base away suggests this may be a read error. The V call is TRBV18, the J call TRBJ2-7; no reliable D call. Germline V gene lookup returns CDR1 KGHSH and CDR2 LQKENI. Trimming stripped 8 bases from V and 6 bases from J, with 17 bases between. The CDR3 has 13 amino acids. This CDR3 reads CASLNSRSSEQYF. CDR3 nucleotide sequence: TGTGCCAGCCTTAATAGCAGGAGCTCCGAGCAGTACTTC.

This clonotype has at least ten counts. The chain couples TRBV24-1 to TRBJ2-5, with 7 bases matching TRBD1. Looked up from germline, CDR1 is KGHDR and CDR2 is SFDVKD. CDR3 length: 15 residues. With V trimmed by 1 base and J by 1 base, 2 bases remained unmatched. CDR3 residues: CATSDFRGRQETQYF. CDR3 sequence (DNA): TGTGCCACCAGTGATTTTAGGGGGCGCCAAGAGACCCAGTACTTC.

The chain joins TRBV5-6 to TRBJ1-2; TRBD1 matches at 7 bases. Germline CDR1 SGHDT, CDR2 YYEEEE. The J segment lost 8 bases and the V segment lost 0 bases, leaving 7 bases of the junction unmatched. The CDR3 runs to 14 residues. This chain's CDR3 is CASSLDNRGTGYTF. The CDR3, as DNA: TGTGCCAGCAGCTTGGACAACAGGGGTACGGGCTACACCTTC.

The sample holds a few counts of this clonotype. This chain's CDR3 is CASSRQRNEQFF. The CDR3, as DNA: TGTGCCAGCAGCCGACAGCGCAATGAGCAGTTCTTC. The chain has TRBV7-9 and TRBJ2-1, with D tentatively TRBD1 (5 bases). Germline loops: CDR1 SEHNR, CDR2 FQNEAQ (reference sequence). The CDR3 consists of 12 residues. V lost 5 bases and J lost 6, with 8 bases in between.

This chain connects TRBV20-1 to TRBJ2-1; 7 bases map to TRBD1. V trimming: 5 bases; J trimming: 6 bases; junction bases outside the gene matches: 10. The CDR3 loop spans 14 amino acids. Germline V CDR1 and CDR2: DFQATT, SNEGSKA (reference sequence). The CDR3 spells CSAPLAPGGNEQFF. The CDR3 DNA follows: TGCAGTGCTCCTCTAGCCCCAGGGGGCAATGAGCAGTTCTTC.